Listed below are T cell receptor beta chains from one sample, sequenced in a study of tumor-infiltrating lymphocytes in oesophageal squamous cell carcinoma. TCRdb analysed the PCR reads with MiXCR anew, one entry per CDR3 protein. This sample carries around 12,000 distinct CDR3 sequences, approximately 45% of them seen once, and the ten largest clones take approximately 15%. Sequenced: normal esophageal tissue next to the tumor. The receptors originated from a male donor with esophageal squamous cell carcinoma. Each CDR3 is given with its conserved first and last residue. The D gene is left open where the match is weak. Expanded clones get a size class; other rows say once, few or many, or leave the size out.

j_call cdr3_length clone_size v_call d_call cdr3_aa cdr3_nt
TRBJ2-7 18 . TRBV7-4 TRBD2 CASSHRLAGASPSYEQYF TGTGCCAGCAGCCACCGACTAGCGGGGGCCTCACCCTCCTACGAGCAGTACTTC
TRBJ2-6 14 . TRBV28 . CASSRQSGANVLTF TGTGCCAGCAGTCGACAATCTGGGGCCAACGTCCTGACTTTC
TRBJ1-2 14 . TRBV27 . CASRMANWDYGYTF TGTGCCAGCAGAATGGCAAACTGGGACTATGGCTACACCTTC
TRBJ2-6 17 . TRBV7-2 TRBD2 CASSPGTRASGANVLTF TGTGCCAGCAGCCCCGGGACTAGAGCATCTGGGGCCAACGTCCTGACTTTC
TRBJ2-5 13 many TRBV7-9 TRBD1 CATRDSLQETQYF TGTGCCACACGGGACAGTCTACAAGAGACCCAGTACTTC
TRBJ2-3 15 . TRBV7-2 TRBD2 CASSPLAGVVGTQYF TGTGCCAGCAGCCCCCTAGCGGGAGTGGTTGGTACGCAGTATTTT
TRBJ2-5 14 . TRBV7-2 . CASSLDQGRETQYF TGTGCCAGCAGCTTAGATCAGGGTAGAGAGACCCAGTACTTC
TRBJ2-3 20 . TRBV7-6 TRBD2 CASSLGAGASGRTSTDTQYF TGTGCCAGCAGCTTAGGGGCTGGGGCTAGCGGGAGAACTAGCACAGATACGCAGTATTTT
TRBJ2-1 11 medium-sized TRBV28 . CASSSPDEQFF TGTGCCAGCAGTTCCCCAGATGAGCAGTTCTTC
TRBJ2-1 12 . TRBV20-1 . CSATPLWSEQFF TGCAGTGCCACACCCCTATGGAGTGAGCAGTTCTTC
TRBJ2-1 12 many TRBV12-3/TRBV12-4 TRBD2 CASKRGYGEQFF TGTGCCAGCAAGCGGGGGTACGGTGAGCAGTTCTTC
TRBJ2-7 14 . TRBV7-2 . CASSSKAGSYEQYF TGTGCCAGCAGCTCGAAGGCAGGGTCCTACGAGCAGTACTTC
TRBJ2-4 13 . TRBV7-3 . CASSLGKGDIQYF TGTGCCAGCAGCTTGGGGAAGGGAGACATTCAGTACTTC